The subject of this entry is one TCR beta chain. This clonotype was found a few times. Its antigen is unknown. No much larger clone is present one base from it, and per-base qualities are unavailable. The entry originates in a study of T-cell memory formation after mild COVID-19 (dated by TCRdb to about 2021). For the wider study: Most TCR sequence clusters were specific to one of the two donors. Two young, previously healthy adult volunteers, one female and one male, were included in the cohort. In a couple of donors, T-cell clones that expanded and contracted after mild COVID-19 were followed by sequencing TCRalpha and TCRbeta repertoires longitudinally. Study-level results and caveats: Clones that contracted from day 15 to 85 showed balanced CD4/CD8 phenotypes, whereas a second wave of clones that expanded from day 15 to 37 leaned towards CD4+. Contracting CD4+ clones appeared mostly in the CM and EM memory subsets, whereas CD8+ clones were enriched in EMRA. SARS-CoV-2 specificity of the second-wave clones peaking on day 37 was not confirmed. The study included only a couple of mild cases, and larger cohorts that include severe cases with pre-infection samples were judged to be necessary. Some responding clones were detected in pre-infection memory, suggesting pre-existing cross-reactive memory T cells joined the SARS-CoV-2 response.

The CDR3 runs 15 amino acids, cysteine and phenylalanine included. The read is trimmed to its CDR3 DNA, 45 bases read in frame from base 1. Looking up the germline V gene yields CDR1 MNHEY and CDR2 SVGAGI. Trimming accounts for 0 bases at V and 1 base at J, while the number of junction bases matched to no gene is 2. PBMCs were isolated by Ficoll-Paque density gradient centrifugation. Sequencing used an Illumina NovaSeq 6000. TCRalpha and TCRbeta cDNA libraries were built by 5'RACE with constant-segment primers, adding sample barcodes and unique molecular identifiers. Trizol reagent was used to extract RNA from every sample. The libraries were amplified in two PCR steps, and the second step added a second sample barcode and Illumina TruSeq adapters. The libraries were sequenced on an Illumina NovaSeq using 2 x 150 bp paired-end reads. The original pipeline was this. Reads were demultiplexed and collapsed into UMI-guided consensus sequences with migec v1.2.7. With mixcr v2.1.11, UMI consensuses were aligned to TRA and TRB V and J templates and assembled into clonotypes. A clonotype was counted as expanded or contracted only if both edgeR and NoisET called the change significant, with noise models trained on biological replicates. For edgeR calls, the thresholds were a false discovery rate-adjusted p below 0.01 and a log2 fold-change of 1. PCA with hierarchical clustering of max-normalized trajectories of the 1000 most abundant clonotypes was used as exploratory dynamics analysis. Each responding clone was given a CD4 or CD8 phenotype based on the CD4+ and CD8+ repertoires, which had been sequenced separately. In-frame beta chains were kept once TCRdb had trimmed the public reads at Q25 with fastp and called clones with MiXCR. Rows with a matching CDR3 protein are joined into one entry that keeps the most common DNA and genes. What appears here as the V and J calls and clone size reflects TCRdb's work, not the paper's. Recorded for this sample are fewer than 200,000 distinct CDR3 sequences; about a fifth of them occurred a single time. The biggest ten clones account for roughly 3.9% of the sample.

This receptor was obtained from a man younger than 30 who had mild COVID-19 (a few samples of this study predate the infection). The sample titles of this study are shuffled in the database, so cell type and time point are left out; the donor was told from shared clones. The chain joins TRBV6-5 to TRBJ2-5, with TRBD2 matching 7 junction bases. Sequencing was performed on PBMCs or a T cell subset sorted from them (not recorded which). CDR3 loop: CASSYSSGIQETQYF. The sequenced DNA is TGTGCCAGCAGTTACTCGAGCGGGATCCAAGAGACCCAGTACTTC.